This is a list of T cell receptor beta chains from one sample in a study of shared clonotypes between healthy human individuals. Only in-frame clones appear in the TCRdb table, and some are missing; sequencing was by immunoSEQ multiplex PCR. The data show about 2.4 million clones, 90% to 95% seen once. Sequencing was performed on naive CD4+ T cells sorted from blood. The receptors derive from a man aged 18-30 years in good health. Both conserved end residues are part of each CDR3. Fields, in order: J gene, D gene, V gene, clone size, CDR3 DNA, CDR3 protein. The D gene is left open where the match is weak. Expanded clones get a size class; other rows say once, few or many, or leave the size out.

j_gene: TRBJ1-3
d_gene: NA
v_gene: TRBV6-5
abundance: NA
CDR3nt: TGTGCCAGTTCGGGCCGGGAGGGATCTGGAAACACCATATATTTT
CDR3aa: CASSGREGSGNTIYF

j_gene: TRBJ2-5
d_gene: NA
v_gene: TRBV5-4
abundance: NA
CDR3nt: TGTGCCAGCAGCCTACAAGAGACCCAGTACTTC
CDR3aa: CASSLQETQYF

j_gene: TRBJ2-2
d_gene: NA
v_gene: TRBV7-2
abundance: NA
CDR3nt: TGTGCCAGCAGCTTTATAAAGGGGTCCTACCAACTCACCGGGGAGCTGTTTTTT
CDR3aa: CASSFIKGSYQLTGELFF

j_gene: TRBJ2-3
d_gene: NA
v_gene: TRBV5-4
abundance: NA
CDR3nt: TGTGCCAGCAGCCCGGACGTAGGTAGCACAGATACGCAGTATTTT
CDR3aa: CASSPDVGSTDTQYF

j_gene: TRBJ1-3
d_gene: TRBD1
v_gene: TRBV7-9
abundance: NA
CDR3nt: TGTGCCAGCAGCGGGGACAGGGCGGACACCATATATTTT
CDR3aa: CASSGDRADTIYF

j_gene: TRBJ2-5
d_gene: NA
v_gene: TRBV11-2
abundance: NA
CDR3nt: TGTGCCAGCAGCTTAAGAGGCCTGCCGGGAGAGACCCAGTACTTC
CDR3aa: CASSLRGLPGETQYF

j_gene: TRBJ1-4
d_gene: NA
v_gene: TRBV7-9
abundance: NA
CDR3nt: TGTGCCAGCAGCCCCATGGGGGCGCAGGAAAAACTGTTTTTT
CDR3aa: CASSPMGAQEKLFF

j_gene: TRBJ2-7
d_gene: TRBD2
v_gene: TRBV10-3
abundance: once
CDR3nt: TGTGCCATCAGTGACAGTGAAACTAGCGGCTCCTACGAGCAGTACTTC
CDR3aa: CAISDSETSGSYEQYF

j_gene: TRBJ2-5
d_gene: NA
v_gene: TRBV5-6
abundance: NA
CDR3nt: TGTGCCTCAGGCCGGGGGCTGACCCAGTACTTC
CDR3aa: CASGRGLTQYF

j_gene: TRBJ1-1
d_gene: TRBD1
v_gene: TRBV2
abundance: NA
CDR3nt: TGTGCCAGCAAAACGCCGGGACAGTGGACTGAAGCTTTCTTT
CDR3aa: CASKTPGQWTEAFF

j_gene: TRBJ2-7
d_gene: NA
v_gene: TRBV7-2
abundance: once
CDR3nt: TGTGCCAGCAGCCAGCCCCCCGGGACTCGAGACGAGCAGTACTTC
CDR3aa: CASSQPPGTRDEQYF

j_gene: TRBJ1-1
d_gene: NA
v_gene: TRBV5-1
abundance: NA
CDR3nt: TGCGCCAGCAGCTTAACCGGGCCACCAATGAACACTGAAGCTTTCTTT
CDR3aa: CASSLTGPPMNTEAFF

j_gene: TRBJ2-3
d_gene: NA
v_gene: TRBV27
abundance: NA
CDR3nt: TGTGCCAGCAGTATCCAAGCGGGCCGACATATTGAAAGCAGCACAGATACGCAGTATTTT
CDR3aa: CASSIQAGRHIESSTDTQYF

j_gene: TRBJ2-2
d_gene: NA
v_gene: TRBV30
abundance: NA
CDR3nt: TGTGCCTCGCCGGGACGGCAAACAACCGGGGAGCTGTTTTTT
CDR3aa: CASPGRQTTGELFF

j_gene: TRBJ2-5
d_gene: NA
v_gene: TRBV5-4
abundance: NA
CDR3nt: TGTGCCAGCAGCTTGGAAGGGGGTTTTGAGACCCAGTACTTC
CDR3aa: CASSLEGGFETQYF

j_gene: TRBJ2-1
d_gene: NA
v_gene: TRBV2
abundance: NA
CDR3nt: TGTGCCAGCAGAGTACAGGGTAATGAGCAGTTCTTC
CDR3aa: CASRVQGNEQFF

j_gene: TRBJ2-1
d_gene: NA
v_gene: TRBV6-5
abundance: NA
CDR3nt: TGTGCCAGCAGTTACGGATCCCAGGGCGATGAGCAGTTCTTC
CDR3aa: CASSYGSQGDEQFF

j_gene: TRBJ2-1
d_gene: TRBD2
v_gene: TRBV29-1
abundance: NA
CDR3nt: TGCAGCGTTGCCGGCTTGACTAGCGGGGTCTACAATGAGCAGTTCTTC
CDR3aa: CSVAGLTSGVYNEQFF

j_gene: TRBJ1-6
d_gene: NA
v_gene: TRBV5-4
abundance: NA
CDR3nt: TGTGCCAGCAGGCTTCAGTCTTCCTCCTATAATTCACCCCTCCACTTT
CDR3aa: CASRLQSSSYNSPLHF

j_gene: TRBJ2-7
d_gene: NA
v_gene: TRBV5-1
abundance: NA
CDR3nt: TGCGCCAGCAGAATGAGCCTGGACGGTCCGCTGGGAGGCGAGCAGTACTTC
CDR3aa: CASRMSLDGPLGGEQYF

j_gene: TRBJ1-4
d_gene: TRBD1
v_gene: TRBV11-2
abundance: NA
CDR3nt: TGTGCCAGCAGCCCCGGGACAGGGTACGAAAAACTGTTTTTT
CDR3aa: CASSPGTGYEKLFF

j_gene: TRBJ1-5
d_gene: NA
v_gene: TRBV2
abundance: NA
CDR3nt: TGTGCCAGCAGTGAAGAGGGGGGGTGGCAGCCCCAGCATTTT
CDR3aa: CASSEEGGWQPQHF

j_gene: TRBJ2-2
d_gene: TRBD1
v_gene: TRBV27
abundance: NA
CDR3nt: TGTGCCAGCAGTTCGCCTCCGGGACAGGGGGCCGGGGAGCTGTTTTTT
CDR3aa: CASSSPPGQGAGELFF

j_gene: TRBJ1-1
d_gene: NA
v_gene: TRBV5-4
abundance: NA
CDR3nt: TGTGCCAGCAGCTTGGGGGAGGTGAACACTGAAGCTTTCTTT
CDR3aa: CASSLGEVNTEAFF

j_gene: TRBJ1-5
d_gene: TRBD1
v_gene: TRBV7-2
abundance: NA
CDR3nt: TGTGCCAGCAGCTTTCAGGGGGGCCTAGAACAGCCCCAGCATTTT
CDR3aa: CASSFQGGLEQPQHF